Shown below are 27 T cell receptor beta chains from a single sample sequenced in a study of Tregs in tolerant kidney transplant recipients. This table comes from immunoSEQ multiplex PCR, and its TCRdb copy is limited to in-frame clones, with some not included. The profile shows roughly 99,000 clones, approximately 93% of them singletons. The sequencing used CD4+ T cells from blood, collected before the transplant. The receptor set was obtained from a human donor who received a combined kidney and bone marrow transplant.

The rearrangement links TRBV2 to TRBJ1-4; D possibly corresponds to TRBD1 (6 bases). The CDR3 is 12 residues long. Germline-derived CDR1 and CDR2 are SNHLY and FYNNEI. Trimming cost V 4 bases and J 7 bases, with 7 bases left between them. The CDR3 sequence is CASSGRGEKLFF. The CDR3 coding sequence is TGTGCCAGCAGTGGCAGGGGTGAAAAACTGTTTTTT.

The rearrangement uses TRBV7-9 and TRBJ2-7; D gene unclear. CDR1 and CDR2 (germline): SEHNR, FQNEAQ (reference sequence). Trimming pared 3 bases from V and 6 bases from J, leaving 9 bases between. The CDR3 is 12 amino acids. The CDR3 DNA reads TGTGCCAGCAGCTTCCTCGGCGGCGAGCAGTACTTC. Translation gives CASSFLGGEQYF.

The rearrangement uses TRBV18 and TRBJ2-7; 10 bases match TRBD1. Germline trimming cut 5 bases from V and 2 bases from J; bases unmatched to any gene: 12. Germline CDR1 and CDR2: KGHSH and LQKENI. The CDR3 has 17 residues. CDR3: CASSSDFPGQGTYEQYF. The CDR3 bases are TGTGCCAGCTCATCTGATTTCCCGGGACAGGGGACCTACGAGCAGTACTTC.

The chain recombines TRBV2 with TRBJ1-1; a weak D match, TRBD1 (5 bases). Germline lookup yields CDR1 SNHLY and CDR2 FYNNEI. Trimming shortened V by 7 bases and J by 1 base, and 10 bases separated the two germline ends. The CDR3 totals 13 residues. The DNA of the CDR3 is TGTGCCAGCACGACAGTCGCGAACACTGAAGCTTTCTTT. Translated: CASTTVANTEAFF.

CDR3 protein: CSVEGESGSGTDTQYF. DNA for the CDR3: TGCAGCGTTGAAGGCGAGTCGGGGTCGGGGACAGATACGCAGTATTTT. This chain links TRBV29-1 with TRBJ2-3; D possibly corresponds to TRBD2 (5 bases). CDR1 is SQVTM and CDR2 is ANQGSEA in the germline V gene. The CDR3 is made up of 16 amino acids. Trimming shortened V by 1 base and J by 3 bases, and 17 bases separated the two germline ends.

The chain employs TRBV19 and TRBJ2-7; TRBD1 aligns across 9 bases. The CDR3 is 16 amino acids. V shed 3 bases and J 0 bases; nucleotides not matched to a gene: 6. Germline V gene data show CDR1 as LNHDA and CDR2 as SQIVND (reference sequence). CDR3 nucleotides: TGTGCCAGTAGTATTAAATGGGGACAGGGCTCCTACGAGCAGTACTTC. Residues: CASSIKWGQGSYEQYF.

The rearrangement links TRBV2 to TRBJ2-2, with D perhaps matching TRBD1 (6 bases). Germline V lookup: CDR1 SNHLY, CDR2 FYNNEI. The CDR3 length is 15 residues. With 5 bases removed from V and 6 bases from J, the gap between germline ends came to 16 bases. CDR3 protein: CASSQGRTVPGELFF. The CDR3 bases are TGTGCCAGCAGTCAGGGGCGTACGGTGCCCGGGGAGCTGTTTTTT.

The CDR3 protein is CASSSAPHTEAFF. In nucleotides, the CDR3 is TGTGCCAGCAGCTCAGCCCCTCACACTGAAGCTTTCTTT. The chain couples TRBV7-9 to TRBJ1-1; D call uncertain. V lost 4 bases, J lost 3 bases, and 9 bases lay in between. The germline V gene has CDR1 SEHNR and CDR2 FQNEAQ (reference sequence). CDR3 size: 13 residues.

In DNA, the CDR3 is TGTGCCAGCAGCCCATTGGGAAGGGGTGGGACAGATACGCAGTATTTT. This sequence encodes CASSPLGRGGTDTQYF. The chain links TRBV5-6 to TRBJ2-3; TRBD1 might be the D (5 bases). The CDR3 consists of 16 residues. Per germline, CDR1 SGHDT and CDR2 YYEEEE. V lost 4 bases and J 3 bases, leaving 18 bases between the germline ends.

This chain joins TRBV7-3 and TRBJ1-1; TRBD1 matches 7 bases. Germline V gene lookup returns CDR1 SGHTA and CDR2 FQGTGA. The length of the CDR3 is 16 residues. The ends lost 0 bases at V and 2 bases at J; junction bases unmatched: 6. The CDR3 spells CASSLTSGQINTEAFF. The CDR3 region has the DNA TGTGCCAGCAGCTTAACGTCGGGACAGATCAACACTGAAGCTTTCTTT. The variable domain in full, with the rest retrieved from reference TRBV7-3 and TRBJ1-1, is GAGVSQTPSNKVTEKGKYVELRCDPISGHTALYWYRQSLGQGPEFLIYFQGTGAADDSGLPNDRFFAVRPEGSVSTLKIQRTERGDSAVYLCASSLTSGQINTEAFFGQGTRLTVV.

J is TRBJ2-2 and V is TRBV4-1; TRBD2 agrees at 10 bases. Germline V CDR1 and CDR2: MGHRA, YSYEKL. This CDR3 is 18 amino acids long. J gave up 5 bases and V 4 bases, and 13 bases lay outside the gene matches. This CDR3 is CASSLKSSGRAWTGELFF. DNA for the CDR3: TGCGCCAGCAGCCTGAAATCCAGCGGGAGGGCCTGGACCGGGGAGCTGTTTTTT.

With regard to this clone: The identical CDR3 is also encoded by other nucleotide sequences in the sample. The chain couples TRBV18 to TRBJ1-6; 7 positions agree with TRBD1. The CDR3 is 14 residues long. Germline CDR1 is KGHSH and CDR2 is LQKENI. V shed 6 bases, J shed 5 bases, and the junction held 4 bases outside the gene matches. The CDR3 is CASSGRGDNSPLHF. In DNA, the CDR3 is TGTGCCAGCTCGGGCAGGGGGGATAATTCACCCCTCCACTTT. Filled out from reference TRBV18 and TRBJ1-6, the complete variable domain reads NAGVMQNPRHLVRRRGQEARLRCSPMKGHSHVYWYRQLPEEGLKFMVYLQKENIIDESGMPKERFSAEFPKEGPSILRIQQVVRGDSAAYFCASSGRGDNSPLHFGNGTRLTVT.

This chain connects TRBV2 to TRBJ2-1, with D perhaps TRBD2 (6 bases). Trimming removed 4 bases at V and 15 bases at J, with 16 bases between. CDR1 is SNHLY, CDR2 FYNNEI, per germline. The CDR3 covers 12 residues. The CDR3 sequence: CASSVGGLGRFF. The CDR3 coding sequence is TGTGCCAGCAGTGTTGGGGGGTTGGGGCGGTTCTTC.

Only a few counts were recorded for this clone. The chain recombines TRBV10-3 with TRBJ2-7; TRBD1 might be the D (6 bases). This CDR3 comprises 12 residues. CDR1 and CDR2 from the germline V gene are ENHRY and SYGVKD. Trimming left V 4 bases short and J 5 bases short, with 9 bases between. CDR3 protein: CAISVQGDEQYF. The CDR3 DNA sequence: TGTGCCATCAGTGTACAGGGCGACGAGCAGTACTTC.

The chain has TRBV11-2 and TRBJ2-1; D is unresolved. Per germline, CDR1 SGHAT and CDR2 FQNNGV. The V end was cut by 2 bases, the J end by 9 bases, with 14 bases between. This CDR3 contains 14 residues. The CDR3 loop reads CASSLMQVKGEQFF. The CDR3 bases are TGTGCCAGCAGCTTAATGCAGGTGAAAGGTGAGCAGTTCTTC. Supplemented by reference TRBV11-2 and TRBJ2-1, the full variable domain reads EAGVAQSPRYKIIEKRQSVAFWCNPISGHATLYWYQQILGQGPKLLIQFQNNGVVDDSQLPKDRFSAERLKGVDSTLKIQPAKLEDSAVYLCASSLMQVKGEQFFGPGTRLTVL.

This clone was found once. CDR3 amino acids: CASSYGTGNEKLFF. The CDR3 DNA follows: TGTGCCAGCAGCTACGGGACAGGGAATGAAAAACTGTTTTTT. The rearrangement uses TRBV7-9 and TRBJ1-4, with TRBD1 identical over 9 bases. The CDR3 has 14 amino acids. Germline CDR1 is SEHNR and CDR2 is FQNEAQ (reference sequence). V gave up 4 bases and J gave up 5 bases; unmatched junction bases: 2.

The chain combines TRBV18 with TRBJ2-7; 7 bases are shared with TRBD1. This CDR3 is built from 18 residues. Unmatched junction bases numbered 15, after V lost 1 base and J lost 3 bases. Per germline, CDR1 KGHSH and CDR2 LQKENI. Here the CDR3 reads CASSPLPPGQSHRYEQYF. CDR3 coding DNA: TGTGCCAGCTCACCACTTCCCCCGGGACAGTCCCATCGCTACGAGCAGTACTTC.

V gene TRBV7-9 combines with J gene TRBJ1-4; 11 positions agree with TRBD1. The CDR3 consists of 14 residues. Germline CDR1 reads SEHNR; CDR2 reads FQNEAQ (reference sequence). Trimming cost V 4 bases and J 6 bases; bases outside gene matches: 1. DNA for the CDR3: TGTGCCAGCAGCTGGGGACAGGGGGATGAAAAACTGTTTTTT. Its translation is CASSWGQGDEKLFF.

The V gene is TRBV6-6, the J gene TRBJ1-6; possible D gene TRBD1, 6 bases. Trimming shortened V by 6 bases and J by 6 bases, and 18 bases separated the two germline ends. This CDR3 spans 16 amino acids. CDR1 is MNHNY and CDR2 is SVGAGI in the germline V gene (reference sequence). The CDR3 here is CASRPTLTGANSPLHF. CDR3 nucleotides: TGTGCCAGCAGGCCCACCCTGACAGGAGCTAATTCACCCCTCCACTTT.

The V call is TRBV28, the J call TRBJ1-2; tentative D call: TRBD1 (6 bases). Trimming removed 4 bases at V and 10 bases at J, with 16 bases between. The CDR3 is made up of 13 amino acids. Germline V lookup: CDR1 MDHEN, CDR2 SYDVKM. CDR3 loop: CASSYPGQGYYTF. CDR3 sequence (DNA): TGTGCCAGCAGTTATCCCGGGCAGGGGTACTACACCTTC.

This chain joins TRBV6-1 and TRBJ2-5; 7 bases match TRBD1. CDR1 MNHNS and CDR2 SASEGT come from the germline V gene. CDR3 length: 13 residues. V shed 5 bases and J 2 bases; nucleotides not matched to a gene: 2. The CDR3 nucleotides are TGTGCCAGCAGTAGACAGGGACAAGAGACCCAGTACTTC. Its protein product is CASSRQGQETQYF.

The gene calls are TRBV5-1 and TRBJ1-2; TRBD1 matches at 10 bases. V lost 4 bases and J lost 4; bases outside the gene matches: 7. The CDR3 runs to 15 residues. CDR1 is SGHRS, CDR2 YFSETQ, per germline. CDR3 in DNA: TGCGCCAGCAGCCCAAGGACAGGGGGACCCTATGGCTACACCTTC. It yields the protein CASSPRTGGPYGYTF. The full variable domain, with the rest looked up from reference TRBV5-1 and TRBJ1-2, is KAGVTQTPRYLIKTRGQQVTLSCSPISGHRSVSWYQQTPGQGLQFLFEYFSETQRNKGNFPGRFSGRQFSNSRSEMNVSTLELGDSALYLCASSPRTGGPYGYTFGSGTRLTVV.

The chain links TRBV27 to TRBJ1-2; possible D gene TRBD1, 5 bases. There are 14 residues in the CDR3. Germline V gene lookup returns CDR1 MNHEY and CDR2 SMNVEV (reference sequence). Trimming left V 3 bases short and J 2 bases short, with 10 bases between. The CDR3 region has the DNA TGTGCCAGCAGTTTCGACAGACAAAACTATGGCTACACCTTC. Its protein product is CASSFDRQNYGYTF.

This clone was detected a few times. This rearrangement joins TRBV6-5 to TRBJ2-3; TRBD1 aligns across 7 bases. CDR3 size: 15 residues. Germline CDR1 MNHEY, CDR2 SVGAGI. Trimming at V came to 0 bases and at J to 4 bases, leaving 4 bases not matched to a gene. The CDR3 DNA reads TGTGCCAGCAGTTACTCCTGGACAGGTTCAGATACGCAGTATTTT. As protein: CASSYSWTGSDTQYF.

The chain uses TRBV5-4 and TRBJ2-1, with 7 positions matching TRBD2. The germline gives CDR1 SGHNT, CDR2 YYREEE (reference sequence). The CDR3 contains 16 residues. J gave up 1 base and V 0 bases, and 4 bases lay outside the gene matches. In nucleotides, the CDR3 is TGTGCCAGCAGCTTGGGTGGCGGGAGATCCTACAATGAGCAGTTCTTC. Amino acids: CASSLGGGRSYNEQFF.

CDR3 in DNA: TGCGCCAGCAGCACTCGGGATTTCCAAGAGACCCAGTACTTC. Protein sequence: CASSTRDFQETQYF. V and J are TRBV4-1 and TRBJ2-5; the D gene is possibly TRBD2 (5 bases). Trimming shortened V by 5 bases and J by 1 base, and 11 bases separated the two germline ends. Germline values: CDR1 MGHRA, CDR2 YSYEKL. The CDR3 loop spans 14 amino acids.

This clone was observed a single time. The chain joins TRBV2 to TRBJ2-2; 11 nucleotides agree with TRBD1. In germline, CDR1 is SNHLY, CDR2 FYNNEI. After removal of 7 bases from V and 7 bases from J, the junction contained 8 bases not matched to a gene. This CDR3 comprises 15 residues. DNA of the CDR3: TGTGCCAGCAACCCGGACAGGGGGCGAAGCGGGGAGCTGTTTTTT. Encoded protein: CASNPDRGRSGELFF.